The 21 T cell receptor beta chains listed next were all sequenced from one sample in a study of cytomegalovirus exposure and HLA in healthy donors. Primers included in the PCR were 60 Vbeta and 13 Jbeta primers. Measured with immunoSEQ multiplex PCR; TCRdb has only the in-frame clones, and not every one. The sample holds about 150,000 clones, 50% to 75% seen once. The sample was PBMCs. The receptors come from a woman aged 55-70 years in good health and CMV-seropositive.

The J gene is TRBJ2-3, the V gene TRBV15; unclear D gene. This CDR3 contains 14 residues. From germline, CDR1 is LNHNV and CDR2 YYDKDF (reference sequence). Trimming removed 1 base at V and 2 bases at J, with 7 bases between. The CDR3 bases are TGTGCCACCAGCAGAGTTGACACCACAGATACGCAGTATTTT. It specifies CATSRVDTTDTQYF.

V gene TRBV30 combines with J gene TRBJ1-1, with TRBD1 as a possible D gene (5 bases). This CDR3 is built from 15 residues. Looked up from germline, CDR1 is GTSNPN and CDR2 is SVGIG (reference sequence). Trimming pared 0 bases from V and 1 base from J, leaving 12 bases between. The CDR3 DNA reads as TGTGCCTGGAGTGTACTTGGGGCGCCGAACACTGAAGCTTTCTTT. Translating it yields CAWSVLGAPNTEAFF.

This chain uses TRBV7-6 with TRBJ2-1; 13 nucleotides agree with TRBD2. The junction had 8 bases not matched to a gene; V was cut back by 3 bases and J by 6 bases. The CDR3 has 17 amino acids. Germline CDR1 SGHVS, CDR2 FNYEAQ. The CDR3 spells CASSFGLAGEWGNEQFF. The DNA of the CDR3 is TGTGCCAGCAGCTTCGGACTAGCGGGAGAGTGGGGCAATGAGCAGTTCTTC.

The CDR3, as DNA: TGCGCCAGCAGCCAAGATGCGGCATATTACAATGAGCAGTTCTTC. Amino acids: CASSQDAAYYNEQFF. The V and J genes are TRBV4-3 and TRBJ2-1; no clear D gene. V lost 0 bases to trimming and J lost 4 bases, with 10 bases between them. Germline-derived CDR1 and CDR2 are LGHNA and YSLEER. The CDR3 totals 15 residues.

The genes are TRBV7-8 and TRBJ1-4, with 11 nucleotides matching TRBD1. The V and J ends lost 6 bases and 1 base, in that order; junction bases with no gene match: 7. CDR1 and CDR2 from the germline V gene are SGHVS and FQNEAQ. This CDR3 region has 17 residues. The CDR3 DNA sequence: TGTGCCAGCAGAAAGGACAGGGGGCAAGTAACTAATGAAAAACTGTTTTTT. Its protein product is CASRKDRGQVTNEKLFF.

This clone was counted only a few times. J is TRBJ2-1 and V is TRBV28; 8 bases agree with TRBD2. The CDR3 spans 15 residues. The junction had 7 bases not matched to a gene; V was cut back by 5 bases and J by 4 bases. Germline V gene sequence: CDR1 MDHEN, CDR2 SYDVKM. The CDR3 region has the DNA TGTGCCAGCAGTCCCCGGGTAGCGGGGTACAATGAGCAGTTCTTC. It translates to CASSPRVAGYNEQFF.

The J gene is TRBJ2-4, the V gene TRBV7-8; TRBD2 matches at 11 bases. Trimming took 4 bases from V and 5 from J; bases not matched to a gene: 7. This CDR3 spans 16 amino acids. The germline V gene encodes CDR1 SGHVS and CDR2 FQNEAQ. This CDR3 is CASSSFSGRAENIQYF. The CDR3 region has the DNA TGTGCCAGCAGCTCCTTTAGCGGGAGGGCCGAAAACATTCAGTACTTC.

This clone showed up just once. J is TRBJ2-5 and V is TRBV11-3; no clear D gene. The CDR3 runs to 12 residues. V lost 0 bases, J lost 7 bases, and 6 bases lay in between. Looked up from germline, CDR1 is SGHNT and CDR2 is YENEEA. The chain's CDR3 is CASSLDPGTQYF. DNA for the CDR3: TGTGCCAGCAGCTTAGATCCGGGGACCCAGTACTTC.

In this sample, this clone turned up a few times. V is TRBV19 and J is TRBJ1-5; TRBD1 matches at 8 bases. Germline assignment: CDR1 LNHDA and CDR2 SQIVND (reference sequence). V lost 5 bases to trimming and J lost 7 bases; unmatched junction nucleotides: 4. The CDR3 extends over 13 amino acids. The CDR3 protein is CASSLDREQPQHF. The CDR3 DNA follows: TGTGCCAGTAGTTTGGACAGGGAACAGCCCCAGCATTTT.

The chain links TRBV19 to TRBJ1-1, with D perhaps TRBD1 (5 bases). Trimming cost V 5 bases and J 0 bases, with 10 bases left between them. Germline V lookup: CDR1 LNHDA, CDR2 SQIVND (reference sequence). The CDR3 is made up of 14 amino acids. CDR3 protein: CASSFSGMNTEAFF. The CDR3 nucleotides read TGTGCCAGTAGTTTTTCAGGGATGAACACTGAAGCTTTCTTT.

V gene TRBV11-2 combines with J gene TRBJ1-5; D might be TRBD1 (5 bases). With 0 bases removed from V and 6 bases from J, the gap between germline ends came to 6 bases. CDR3 length: 13 amino acids. In germline, CDR1 is SGHAT, CDR2 FQNNGV. The CDR3 is CASSLDQGQPQHF. The CDR3 bases are TGTGCCAGCAGCTTAGATCAGGGTCAGCCCCAGCATTTT.

The chain links TRBV30 to TRBJ2-3, with 11 bases identical to TRBD2. The germline V gene has CDR1 GTSNPN and CDR2 SVGIG (reference sequence). V shed 0 bases, J shed 5 bases, and the junction held 7 bases outside the gene matches. The CDR3 contains 16 residues. This CDR3 reads CAWSVGLAGGGDTQYF. The DNA of the CDR3 is TGTGCCTGGAGTGTAGGGCTAGCGGGAGGAGGAGATACGCAGTATTTT.

The J gene is TRBJ1-1, the V gene TRBV28; weak D call: TRBD1 (6 bases). Trimming removed 5 bases from V and 1 base from J, with 14 bases in between. The CDR3 is 15 amino acids. Germline values: CDR1 MDHEN, CDR2 SYDVKM. The chain's CDR3 is CASSPTTGWNTEAFF. In nucleotides, the CDR3 is TGTGCCAGCAGTCCTACGACAGGTTGGAACACTGAAGCTTTCTTT.

V is TRBV18 and J is TRBJ2-1, with 7 bases lining up with TRBD1. J lost 6 bases, V lost 0 bases, and 5 bases had no gene match. The CDR3 has 15 amino acids. The germline CDR1 and CDR2 sequences are KGHSH and LQKENI. For the CDR3, the DNA is TGTGCCAGCTCACCACCACGACAGGGCAGCAATGAGCAGTTCTTC. As protein: CASSPPRQGSNEQFF.

The chain couples TRBV7-2 to TRBJ1-4; D unresolved. There are 12 residues in the CDR3. Trimming cost V 2 bases and J 8 bases, with 6 bases left between them. The germline gives CDR1 SGHTA, CDR2 FQGNSA. DNA for the CDR3: TGTGCCAGCAGCTTACCCTCGGAAAAACTGTTTTTT. Encoded protein: CASSLPSEKLFF.

V gene TRBV7-7 combines with J gene TRBJ2-3, with D tentatively TRBD1 (5 bases). CDR1 is SSHAT, CDR2 FNYEAQ, per germline (reference sequence). V was pared by 2 bases and J by 3 bases, with 12 bases between. The CDR3 is 15 residues long. DNA for the CDR3: TGTGCCAGCAGCTTATCCCCGACAGTGACAGATACGCAGTATTTT. Translated, it gives CASSLSPTVTDTQYF. Complete variable domain (other parts from reference TRBV7-7 and TRBJ2-3): GAGVSQSPRYKVTKRGQDVTLRCDPISSHATLYWYQQALGQGPEFLTYFNYEAQPDKSGLPSDRFSAERPEGSISTLTIQRTEQRDSAMYRCASSLSPTVTDTQYFGPGTRLTVL.

The rearrangement uses TRBV5-6 and TRBJ1-5; 7 bases fit TRBD1. The junction had 7 bases not matched to a gene; V was cut back by 4 bases and J by 3 bases. CDR1 is SGHDT, CDR2 YYEEEE, per germline. The CDR3 loop spans 15 amino acids. The CDR3 coding sequence is TGTGCCAGCAGCCCACGACAGGGAATCAATCAGCCCCAGCATTTT. Protein: CASSPRQGINQPQHF.

The chain is built from TRBV4-3 and TRBJ2-7; TRBD2 agrees at 10 bases. CDR3 length: 17 residues. Per the germline V gene, CDR1 is LGHNA and CDR2 is YSLEER. The junction had 16 bases not matched to a gene; V was cut back by 4 bases and J by 7 bases. This chain's CDR3 is CASSPSTSGTSAFEQYF. The CDR3 DNA sequence: TGCGCCAGCAGCCCGTCGACTTCCGGGACTAGCGCCTTTGAGCAGTACTTC.

The chain is built from TRBV7-9 and TRBJ1-1, with a possible D match to TRBD1 (5 bases). From germline, CDR1 is SEHNR and CDR2 FQNEAQ (reference sequence). The CDR3 consists of 12 residues. Trimming pared 1 base from V and 10 bases from J, leaving 10 bases between. Here the CDR3 reads CASSLGQGPAFF. CDR3 in DNA: TGTGCCAGCAGCTTAGGGCAGGGCCCAGCTTTCTTT.

This clone came up once. The sample holds other DNA sequences that translate to the same CDR3. The rearrangement uses TRBV28 and TRBJ2-7; TRBD2 might be the D (5 bases). The ends were cut back, 2 bases at V and 4 bases at J, with 6 bases in the middle. Germline-derived CDR1 and CDR2 are MDHEN and SYDVKM. This CDR3 has 12 residues. This CDR3 reads CASSLTGYEQYF. The CDR3 DNA is TGTGCCAGCAGTTTAACGGGGTACGAGCAGTACTTC. Full variable domain (remainder filled in from reference TRBV28 and TRBJ2-7): DVKVTQSSRYLVKRTGEKVFLECVQDMDHENMFWYRQDPGLGLRLIYFSYDVKMKEKGDIPEGYSVSREKKERFSLILESASTNQTSMYLCASSLTGYEQYFGPGTRLTVT.

The chain links TRBV25-1 to TRBJ1-2; D may be TRBD1 (5 bases). CDR1 and CDR2 from the germline V gene are MGHDK and SYGVNS. V was cut by 4 bases and J by 5 bases, with 11 bases left in between. The CDR3 is 13 amino acids. This CDR3 is CASSAAGGYGYTF. The CDR3 DNA reads TGTGCCAGCAGTGCGGCCGGGGGTTATGGCTACACCTTC.